This TCR beta chain was captured in a study of blood T cell repertoires in COVID-19. Method: immunoSEQ multiplex PCR; TCRdb's copy keeps in-frame clones and lacks some. The data contain 230,000 or so clones, around 88% of them seen just once; the ten biggest clones take up around 2.5%. Germline loops: CDR1 SGHAT, CDR2 FQNNGV. V gave up 5 bases and J gave up 4 bases, with 9 bases separating them. This CDR3 contains 14 residues. This receptor was obtained from a woman aged 35 to 49 with acute COVID-19. This chain connects TRBV11-2 to TRBJ1-6, with no clear D. The sample was PBMCs or T cells enriched from blood (not recorded which). In nucleotides, the CDR3 is TGTGCCAGCAGCGACGGGATTTATAATTCACCCCTCCACTTT. Translated, it gives CASSDGIYNSPLHF.